The clone carrying this T cell receptor (beta chain) occurred many times. This sample is part of a study of Graves' ophthalmopathy and Graves' hyperthyroidism. At the level of the study: The stable label applied to hyperthyroidism with no ophthalmopathy within 18 months of follow-up.

RNA transcripts were the source from which TCR beta CDR3 regions were amplified. First-round RT-PCR relied on HTBI primers, and a second-round multiplex PCR came next. TCRdb reanalysed the multiplex PCR reads using MiXCR and keeps one entry per CDR3 protein. The profile covers about 550,000 distinct CDR3 sequences, with less than 40% appearing a single time and 3.5% to 4.5% taken by the ten largest. The germline V gene has CDR1 SGHTA and CDR2 FQGNSA. This CDR3 contains 14 residues. V was clipped by 3 bases and J by 6 bases, with 15 bases between them. Material for sequencing was peripheral blood or thyroid tissue (not recorded which). This chain connects TRBV7-2 to TRBJ2-7; D may be TRBD2 (5 bases). The sequence derives from an adult man with Graves' hyperthyroidism. For the CDR3, the DNA is TGTGCCAGCAGCTTGACGGACTCTGGCCTCGAGCAGTACTTC. This sequence encodes CASSLTDSGLEQYF. Full variable domain (remainder filled in from reference TRBV7-2 and TRBJ2-7): GAGVSQSPSNKVTEKGKDVELRCDPISGHTALYWYRQSLGQGLEFLIYFQGNSAPDKSGLPSDRFSAERTGGSVSTLTIQRTQQEDSAVYLCASSLTDSGLEQYFGPGTRLTVT.